This paragraph covers one T cell receptor beta chain sequence. How the authors handled the data: Reference gene primer amplification yielded estimated nucleated cell counts. Repertoires were generated with immunoSEQ multiplex PCR, while TCRdb's copy carries only in-frame clones and drops some. That table supplies the V and J calls and clone size; D and trimming were determined from the DNA. The profile shows around 220,000 clones, roughly 82% of them singletons. The data stem from a study of blood T cell repertoires in COVID-19. About the study: Both acute and convalescent COVID-19 samples were obtained from the United States, Italy and Spain. PBMCs, B-cell-depleted T cells, or T cells were the source of the cDNA or gDNA that made up the material.

The CDR3 extends over 14 amino acids. The chain joins TRBV21-1 to TRBJ2-7; TRBD1 is the table's D call and was not checked against the DNA. TRBV21-1 is a listed pseudogene. The sequenced sample consisted of peripheral blood. This clonotype originated in a woman aged 80 or older with active or convalescent COVID-19. The CDR3 DNA is TGTGCCAGCAGCAAATGGGGACAGTCCTACGAGCAGTACTTC. This encodes CASSKWGQSYEQYF.